Listed below are T cell receptor beta chains from one sample, sequenced in a study of a mutant IDH1 vaccine in newly diagnosed glioma. These TCRs' antigens remain unknown. Here immunoSEQ multiplex PCR was the method, and the copy in TCRdb shows in-frame clones only, minus some. The sample carries some 130,000 clones, 80% recorded once. The source was PBMCs, collected from a glioma patient whose treatment included an IDH1 peptide vaccine. These receptors originate from a man between 35 and 55 years old with glioma. The CDR3 runs from the conserved cysteine through the conserved F or W. Each record gives: J gene, V gene, clone size, D gene, CDR3 protein, CDR3 DNA. D genes are given only for firm matches. A clone size is listed for some rows: how often the clone was seen (once, few, many), or a class if it is expanded.

TRBJ2-1 TRBV7-3 . TRBD2 CASSPQGLAGFNEQFF TGTGCCAGCAGCCCCCAAGGGCTAGCGGGATTCAACGAGCAGTTCTTC
TRBJ1-5 TRBV7-8 . TRBD1 CASSFDRDQPQHF TGTGCCAGCAGCTTCGACAGGGATCAGCCCCAGCATTTT
TRBJ1-1 TRBV18 . . CASSPQGLKAFF TGTGCCAGCTCACCACAGGGGTTGAAAGCTTTCTTT
TRBJ2-7 TRBV18 medium-sized TRBD1 CASSRSIRGILYEQYF TGTGCCAGCTCACGTTCGATCAGGGGGATACTCTACGAGCAGTACTTC
TRBJ2-5 TRBV7-8 . TRBD2 CASSRSAGGPEETQYF TGTGCCAGCAGCCGTTCGGCGGGGGGGCCGGAGGAGACCCAGTACTTC
TRBJ2-7 TRBV6-1 . . CASRGLGRPYEQYF TGTGCCAGCAGAGGGCTGGGCAGGCCCTACGAGCAGTACTTC
TRBJ2-5 TRBV6-6 . . CASSYGTQEQTQYF TGTGCCAGCAGTTACGGGACTCAAGAGCAGACCCAGTACTTC
TRBJ1-4 TRBV10-1 . . CASSGPANEKLFF TGCGCCAGCAGTGGACCGGCTAATGAAAAACTGTTTTTT
TRBJ1-2 TRBV4-2 . . CASSPAGGVGGYTF TGTGCCAGCAGCCCGGCAGGAGGGGTTGGGGGCTACACCTTC
TRBJ2-6 TRBV4-2 many . CASSQEVGANVLTF TGTGCCAGCAGCCAAGAGGTTGGGGCCAACGTCCTGACTTTC
TRBJ1-4 TRBV30 . TRBD1 CAWKNRDSNEKLFF TGTGCCTGGAAAAACCGGGACAGTAATGAAAAACTGTTTTTT